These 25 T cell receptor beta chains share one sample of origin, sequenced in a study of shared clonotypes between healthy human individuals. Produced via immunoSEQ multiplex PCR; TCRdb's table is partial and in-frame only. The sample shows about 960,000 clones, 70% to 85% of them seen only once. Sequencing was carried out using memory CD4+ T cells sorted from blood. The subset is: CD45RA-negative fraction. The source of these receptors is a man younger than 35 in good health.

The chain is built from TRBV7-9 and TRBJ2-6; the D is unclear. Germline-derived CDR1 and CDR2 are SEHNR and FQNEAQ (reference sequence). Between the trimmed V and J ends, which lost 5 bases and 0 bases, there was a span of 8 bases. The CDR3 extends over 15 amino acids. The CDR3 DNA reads TGTGCCAGCAGCCGCTCGGGCTCTGGGGCCAACGTCCTGACTTTC. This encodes CASSRSGSGANVLTF.

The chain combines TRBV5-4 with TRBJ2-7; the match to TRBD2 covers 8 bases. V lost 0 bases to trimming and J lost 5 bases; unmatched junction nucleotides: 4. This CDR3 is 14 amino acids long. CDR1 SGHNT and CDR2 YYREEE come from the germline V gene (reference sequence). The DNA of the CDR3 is TGTGCCAGCAGCTTGGCGGGAGGGCAAGACGAGCAGTACTTC. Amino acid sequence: CASSLAGGQDEQYF. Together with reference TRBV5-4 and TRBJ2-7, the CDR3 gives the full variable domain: ETGVTQSPTHLIKTRGQQVTLRCSSQSGHNTVSWYQQALGQGPQFIFQYYREEENGRGNFPPRFSGLQFPNYSSELNVNALELDDSALYLCASSLAGGQDEQYFGPGTRLTVT.

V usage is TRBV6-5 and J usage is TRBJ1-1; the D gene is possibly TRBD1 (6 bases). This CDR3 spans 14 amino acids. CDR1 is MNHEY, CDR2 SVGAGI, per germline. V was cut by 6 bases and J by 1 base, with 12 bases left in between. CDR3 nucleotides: TGTGCCAGCAGCGGGCGAGGGGGGAACACTGAAGCTTTCTTT. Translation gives CASSGRGGNTEAFF.

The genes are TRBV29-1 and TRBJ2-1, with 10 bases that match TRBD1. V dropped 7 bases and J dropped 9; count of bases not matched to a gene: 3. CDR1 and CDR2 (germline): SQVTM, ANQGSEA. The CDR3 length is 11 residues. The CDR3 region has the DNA TGCAGCGCCGACAGGGGGCTTGAGCAGTTCTTC. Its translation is CSADRGLEQFF.

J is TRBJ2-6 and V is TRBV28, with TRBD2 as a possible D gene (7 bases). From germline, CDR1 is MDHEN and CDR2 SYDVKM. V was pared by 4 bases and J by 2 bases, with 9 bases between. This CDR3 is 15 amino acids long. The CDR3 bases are TGTGCCAGCAGTTCGGGGGGCCCTGGGGCCAACGTCCTGACTTTC. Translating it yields CASSSGGPGANVLTF.

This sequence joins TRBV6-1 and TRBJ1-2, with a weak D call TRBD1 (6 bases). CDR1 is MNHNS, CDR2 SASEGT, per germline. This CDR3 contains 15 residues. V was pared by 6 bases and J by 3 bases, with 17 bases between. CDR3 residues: CASSPQGNVDYGYTF. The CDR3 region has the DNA TGTGCCAGCAGCCCCCAGGGGAATGTCGACTATGGCTACACCTTC.

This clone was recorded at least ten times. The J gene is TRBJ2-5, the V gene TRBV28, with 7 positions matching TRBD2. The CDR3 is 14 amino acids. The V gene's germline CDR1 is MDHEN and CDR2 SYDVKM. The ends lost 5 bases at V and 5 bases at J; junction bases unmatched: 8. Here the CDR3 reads CASSRPLGGETQYF. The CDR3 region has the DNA TGTGCCAGCAGTCGACCCCTGGGGGGGGAGACCCAGTACTTC.

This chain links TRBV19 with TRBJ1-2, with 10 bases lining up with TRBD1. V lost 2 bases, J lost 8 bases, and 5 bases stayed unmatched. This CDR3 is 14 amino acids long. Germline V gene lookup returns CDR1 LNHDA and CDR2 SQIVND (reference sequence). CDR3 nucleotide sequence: TGTGCCAGTAGTATAATGGGACAGGGGAGCGGCTACACCTTC. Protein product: CASSIMGQGSGYTF.

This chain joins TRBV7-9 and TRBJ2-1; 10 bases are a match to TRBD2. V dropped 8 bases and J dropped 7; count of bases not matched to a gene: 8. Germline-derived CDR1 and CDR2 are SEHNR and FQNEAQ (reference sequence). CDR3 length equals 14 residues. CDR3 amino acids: CASFLAGVGNEQFF. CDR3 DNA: TGTGCCAGCTTCCTAGCGGGAGTTGGGAATGAGCAGTTCTTC.

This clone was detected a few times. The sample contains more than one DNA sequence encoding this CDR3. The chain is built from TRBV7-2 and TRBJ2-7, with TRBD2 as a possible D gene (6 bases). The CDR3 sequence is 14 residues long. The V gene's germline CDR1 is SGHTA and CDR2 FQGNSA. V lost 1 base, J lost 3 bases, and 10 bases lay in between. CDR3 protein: CASSLGAGYYEQYF. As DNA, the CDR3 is TGTGCCAGCAGCTTAGGTGCGGGGTACTACGAGCAGTACTTC.

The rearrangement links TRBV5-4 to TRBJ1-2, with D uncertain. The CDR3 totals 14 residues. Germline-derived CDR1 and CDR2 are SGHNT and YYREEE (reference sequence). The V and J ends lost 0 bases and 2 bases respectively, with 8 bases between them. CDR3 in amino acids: CASSLDHGNYGYTF. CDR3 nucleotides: TGTGCCAGCAGCTTGGACCATGGGAACTATGGCTACACCTTC.

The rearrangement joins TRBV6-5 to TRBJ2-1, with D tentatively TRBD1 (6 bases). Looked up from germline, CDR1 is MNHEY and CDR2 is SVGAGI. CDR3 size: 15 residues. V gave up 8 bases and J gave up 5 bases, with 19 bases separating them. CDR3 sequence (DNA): TGTGCCAGCTCAGGGTGGGGGCGTCTGGACAATGAGCAGTTCTTC. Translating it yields CASSGWGRLDNEQFF.

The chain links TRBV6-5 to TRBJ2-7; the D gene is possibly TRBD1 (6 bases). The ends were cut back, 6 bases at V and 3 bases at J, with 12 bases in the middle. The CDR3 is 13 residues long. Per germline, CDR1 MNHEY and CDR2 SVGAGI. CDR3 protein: CASSRGQFYEQYF. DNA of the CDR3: TGTGCCAGCAGCCGTGGACAGTTCTACGAGCAGTACTTC.

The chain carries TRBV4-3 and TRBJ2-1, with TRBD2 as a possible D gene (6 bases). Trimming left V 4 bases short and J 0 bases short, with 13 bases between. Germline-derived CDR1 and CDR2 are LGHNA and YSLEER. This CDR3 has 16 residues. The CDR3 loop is CASSLAATSSYNEQFF. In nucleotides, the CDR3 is TGCGCCAGCAGCCTAGCGGCCACAAGCTCCTACAATGAGCAGTTCTTC.

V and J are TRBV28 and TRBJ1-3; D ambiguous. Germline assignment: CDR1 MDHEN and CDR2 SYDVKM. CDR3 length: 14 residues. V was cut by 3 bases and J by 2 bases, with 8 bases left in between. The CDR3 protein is CASSLGTPGNTIYF. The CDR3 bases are TGTGCCAGCAGTTTGGGTACTCCTGGAAACACCATATATTTT.

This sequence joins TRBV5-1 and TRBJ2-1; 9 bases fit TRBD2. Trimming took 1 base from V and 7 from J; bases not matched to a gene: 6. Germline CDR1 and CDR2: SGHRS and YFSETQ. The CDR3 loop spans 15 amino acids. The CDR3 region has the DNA TGCGCCAGCAGCTTGTTCGCGGGGGGGCGAAATGAGCAGTTCTTC. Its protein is CASSLFAGGRNEQFF.

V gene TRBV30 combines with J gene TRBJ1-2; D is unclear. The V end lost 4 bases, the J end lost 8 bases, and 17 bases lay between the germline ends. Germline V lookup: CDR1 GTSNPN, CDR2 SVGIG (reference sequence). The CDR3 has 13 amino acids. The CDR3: CAWTPQPGEGYTF. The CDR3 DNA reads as TGTGCCTGGACCCCTCAACCCGGGGAGGGCTACACCTTC.

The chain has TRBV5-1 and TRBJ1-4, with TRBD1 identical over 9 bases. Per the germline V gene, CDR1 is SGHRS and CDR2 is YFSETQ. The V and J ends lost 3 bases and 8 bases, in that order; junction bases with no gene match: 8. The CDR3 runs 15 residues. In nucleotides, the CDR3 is TGCGCCAGCAGCTCCCAGGGACAGGGCTCCGAAAAACTGTTTTTT. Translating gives CASSSQGQGSEKLFF.

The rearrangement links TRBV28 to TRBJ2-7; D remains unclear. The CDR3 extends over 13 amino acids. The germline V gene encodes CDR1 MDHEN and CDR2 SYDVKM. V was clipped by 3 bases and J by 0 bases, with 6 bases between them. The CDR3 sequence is CASSLPNSYEQYF. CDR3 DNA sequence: TGTGCCAGCAGTTTGCCGAACTCCTACGAGCAGTACTTC.

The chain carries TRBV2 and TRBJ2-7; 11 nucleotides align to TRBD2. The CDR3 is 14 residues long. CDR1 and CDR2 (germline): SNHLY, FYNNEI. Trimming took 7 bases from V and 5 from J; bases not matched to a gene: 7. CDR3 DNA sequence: TGTGCCAGCAACCTCGGGACTAGCGGAAACGAGCAGTACTTC. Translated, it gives CASNLGTSGNEQYF.

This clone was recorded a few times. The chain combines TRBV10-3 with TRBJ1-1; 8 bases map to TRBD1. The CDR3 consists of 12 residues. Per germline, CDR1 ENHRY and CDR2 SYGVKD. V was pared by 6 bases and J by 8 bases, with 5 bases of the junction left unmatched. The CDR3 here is CAIRMTGAEAFF. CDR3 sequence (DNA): TGTGCCATCAGGATGACAGGGGCCGAAGCTTTCTTT.

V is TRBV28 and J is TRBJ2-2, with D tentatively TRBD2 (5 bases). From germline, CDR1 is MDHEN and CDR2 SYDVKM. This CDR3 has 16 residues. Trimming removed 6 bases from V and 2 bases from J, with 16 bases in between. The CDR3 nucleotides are TGTGCCAGCAGGGAACCCGGGAACCCCAACACCGGGGAGCTGTTTTTT. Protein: CASREPGNPNTGELFF.

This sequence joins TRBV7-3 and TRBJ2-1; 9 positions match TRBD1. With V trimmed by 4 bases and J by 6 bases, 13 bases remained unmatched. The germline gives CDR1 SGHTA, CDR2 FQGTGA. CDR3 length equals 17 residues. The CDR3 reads CASSSYPDRGTGNEQFF. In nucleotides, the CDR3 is TGTGCCAGCAGCTCCTACCCCGACAGGGGGACGGGCAATGAGCAGTTCTTC.

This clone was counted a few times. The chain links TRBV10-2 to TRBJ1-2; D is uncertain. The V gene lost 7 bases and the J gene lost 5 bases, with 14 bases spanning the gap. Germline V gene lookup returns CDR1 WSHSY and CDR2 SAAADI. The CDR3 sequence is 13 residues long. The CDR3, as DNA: TGCGCCAGCACTACCGGGCCCTCTTATGGCTACACCTTC. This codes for CASTTGPSYGYTF.

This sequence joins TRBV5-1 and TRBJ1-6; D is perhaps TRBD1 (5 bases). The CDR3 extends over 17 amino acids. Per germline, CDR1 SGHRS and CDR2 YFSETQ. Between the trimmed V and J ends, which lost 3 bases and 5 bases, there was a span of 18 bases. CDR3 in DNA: TGCGCCAGCAGCTCCGACACCGTTGGGGGGAATAATTCACCCCTCCACTTT. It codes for CASSSDTVGGNNSPLHF.